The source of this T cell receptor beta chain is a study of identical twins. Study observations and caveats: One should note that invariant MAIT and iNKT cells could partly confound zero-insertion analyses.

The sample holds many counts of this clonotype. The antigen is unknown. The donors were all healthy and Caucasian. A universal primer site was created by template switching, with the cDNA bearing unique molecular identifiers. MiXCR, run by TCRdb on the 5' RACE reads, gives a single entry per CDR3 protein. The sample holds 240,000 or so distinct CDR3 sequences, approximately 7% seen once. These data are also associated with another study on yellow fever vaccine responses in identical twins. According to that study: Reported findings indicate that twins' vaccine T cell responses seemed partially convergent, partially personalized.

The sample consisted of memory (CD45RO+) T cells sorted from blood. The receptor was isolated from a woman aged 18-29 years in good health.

CDR3 region: CASNPLGLSFEQFF. The CDR3 nucleotides are TGTGCCAGCAACCCACTGGGGTTGAGTTTTGAGCAGTTCTTC. The chain links TRBV12-3 or TRBV12-4 to TRBJ2-1, with no clear D. The CDR3 has 14 amino acids. Trimming stripped 7 bases from V and 9 bases from J, with 19 bases between.